One and the same sample provided the 26 T cell receptor beta chains below, sequenced in a study of follicular helper T cells after annual influenza vaccination listed by TCRdb under 2017. The library was generated by the immunoSEQ multiplex PCR assay. Drawn from immuneACCESS, this table holds only the in-frame rearrangements with V and J called that TCRdb kept. Clones are partly lost; checked studies trace under half to an unresolved V gene and leave the rest unexplained. Recorded for this sample are 9,000 or so clones; around 80% of them occurred a single time. The ten largest clones take up around 2.7% of the sample. Read against the paper, the sample's time point label means: 2013-2014 season, 7 days after vaccination. Sequences were derived from CXCR5+ CD38- circulating T follicular helper cells from blood, sampled 7 days after influenza vaccination. This specimen's cell subset or site label, per the study, means: circulating Tfh, non-naive CD4+CXCR5+PD-1+ (ICOS+CD38+ or ICOS-CD38-). Receptors originate from an adult who received the influenza vaccine.

The rearrangement uses TRBV28 and TRBJ2-2, with D possibly being TRBD2 (6 bases). The V gene lost 3 bases and the J gene lost 4 bases, with 18 bases spanning the gap. Per germline, CDR1 MDHEN and CDR2 SYDVKM. The CDR3 loop spans 17 amino acids. CDR3 nucleotide sequence: TGTGCCAGCAGTTTGTCACTCGGGGGAAGGGGCACCGGGGAGCTGTTTTTT. It encodes CASSLSLGGRGTGELFF.

This clone occurred once. The CDR3 protein is CASGGGYGNQPQHF. The CDR3 region has the DNA TGTGCCAGCGGAGGCGGGTACGGCAATCAGCCCCAGCATTTT. J is TRBJ1-5 and V is TRBV6-1; D is unresolved. This CDR3 spans 14 amino acids. V lost 8 bases and J lost 2, with 13 bases in between. Germline CDR1 MNHNS, CDR2 SASEGT.

The chain is built from TRBV18 and TRBJ1-1, with D possibly TRBD1 on 6 matching bases. V was pared by 4 bases and J by 3 bases, with 15 bases between. This CDR3 has 15 amino acids. Germline-derived CDR1 and CDR2 are KGHSH and LQKENI. The chain's CDR3 is CASSLPTGRYTEAFF. CDR3 nucleotides: TGTGCCAGCTCACTACCTACAGGGAGGTACACTGAAGCTTTCTTT.

This rearrangement joins TRBV7-9 to TRBJ1-6; perhaps TRBD1 as D (5 bases). The germline gives CDR1 SEHNR, CDR2 FQNEAQ (reference sequence). CDR3 length equals 15 residues. The V end was cut by 7 bases, the J end by 8 bases, with 18 bases between. CDR3 sequence reads: CASKVGAGNDSPLHF. CDR3 coding DNA: TGTGCCAGCAAGGTCGGGGCAGGGAATGATTCACCCCTCCACTTT.

The chain joins TRBV7-9 to TRBJ1-1, with a weak D call TRBD1 (5 bases). The V end was cut by 7 bases, the J end by 2 bases, with 11 bases between. The V gene's germline CDR1 is SEHNR and CDR2 FQNEAQ (reference sequence). The CDR3 contains 13 residues. The CDR3 DNA follows: TGTGCCAGCACCCCCACAGGAAACACTGAAGCTTTCTTT. Translated: CASTPTGNTEAFF. The full variable domain, its missing parts supplied by reference TRBV7-9 and TRBJ1-1, is DTGVSQNPRHKITKRGQNVTFRCDPISEHNRLYWYRQTLGQGPEFLTYFQNEAQLEKSRLLSDRFSAERPKGSFSTLEIQRTEQGDSAMYLCASTPTGNTEAFFGQGTRLTVV.

The V and J genes are TRBV5-5 and TRBJ2-2; the match to TRBD2 covers 8 bases. CDR3 length: 15 residues. Per the germline V gene, CDR1 is SGHKS and CDR2 is YYEKEE (reference sequence). V was pared by 3 bases and J by 6 bases, with 7 bases of the junction left unmatched. CDR3 amino acids: CASSWGLVSAGELFF. The DNA for the CDR3 is TGTGCCAGCAGCTGGGGACTAGTTTCGGCCGGGGAGCTGTTTTTT.

This clone has only a few counts. In DNA form, the CDR3 reads TGCGCCAGCAGCTGGGGGACCGACAGCTCTGGAAACACCATATATTTT. Translation: CASSWGTDSSGNTIYF. The V call is TRBV5-1, the J call TRBJ1-3; the D gene is possibly TRBD1 (5 bases). CDR3 length equals 16 residues. Trimming removed 3 bases from V and 0 bases from J, with 13 bases in between. Germline CDR1 and CDR2: SGHRS and YFSETQ.

The chain uses TRBV7-8 and TRBJ2-1; the D is unclear. Germline CDR1 reads SGHVS; CDR2 reads FQNEAQ. Deletions cut 5 bases from V and 7 bases from J, with 9 bases between. The CDR3 extends over 12 amino acids. As DNA, the CDR3 is TGTGCCAGCAGCACTTATGTGAATGAGCAGTTCTTC. Residues: CASSTYVNEQFF.

This rearrangement joins TRBV20-1 to TRBJ2-5; D is perhaps TRBD2 (5 bases). This CDR3 spans 11 amino acids. V was cut by 5 bases and J by 3 bases, with 7 bases left in between. Germline V gene sequence: CDR1 DFQATT, CDR2 SNEGSKA (reference sequence). CDR3 nucleotide sequence: TGCAGTGCTTTGACTAAAGAGACCCAGTACTTC. Translated, it gives CSALTKETQYF.

The gene calls are TRBV10-3 and TRBJ2-5; 10 bases agree with TRBD2. The CDR3 is made up of 14 amino acids. Germline V lookup: CDR1 ENHRY, CDR2 SYGVKD. Losses at the gene ends were 6 bases for V and 4 bases for J; bases not matched to a gene: 5. CDR3 in amino acids: CAISEREGGETQYF. The CDR3 DNA reads as TGTGCCATCAGCGAGCGGGAGGGGGGAGAGACCCAGTACTTC.

The rearrangement uses TRBV7-2 and TRBJ2-1, with TRBD2 identical over 10 bases. After removal of 4 bases from V and 1 base from J, the junction contained 4 bases not matched to a gene. The V gene's germline CDR1 is SGHTA and CDR2 FQGNSA. The CDR3 spans 16 residues. DNA for the CDR3: TGTGCCAGCAGCTGGACTAGCGGCATTTCCTACAATGAGCAGTTCTTC. Protein: CASSWTSGISYNEQFF.

This chain joins TRBV6-1 and TRBJ2-7; 7 bases agree with TRBD1. The CDR3 sequence is 18 residues long. V gave up 4 bases and J gave up 3 bases; unmatched junction bases: 18. The germline V gene encodes CDR1 MNHNS and CDR2 SASEGT. CDR3: CASSVRDGIRDRVYEQYF. The CDR3 DNA follows: TGTGCCAGCAGTGTGCGAGATGGGATCCGAGACAGGGTCTACGAGCAGTACTTC.

The chain combines TRBV29-1 with TRBJ2-2; 7 positions match TRBD1. Germline V CDR1 and CDR2: SQVTM, ANQGSEA. The V and J ends lost 5 bases and 0 bases, in that order; junction bases with no gene match: 6. CDR3 length: 15 amino acids. The CDR3 DNA follows: TGCAGCGTTCGTGGACAGGCAACGAACACCGGGGAGCTGTTTTTT. This encodes CSVRGQATNTGELFF.

The chain carries TRBV5-1 and TRBJ2-6; 9 nucleotides line up with TRBD1. This CDR3 has 18 amino acids. Germline assignment: CDR1 SGHRS and CDR2 YFSETQ. V gave up 4 bases and J gave up 0 bases; unmatched junction bases: 8. Here the CDR3 DNA reads TGCGCCAGCAGCACCCGTCCGGGACAGGGCTCTGGGGCCAACGTCCTGACTTTC. Translated: CASSTRPGQGSGANVLTF.

The genes are TRBV28 and TRBJ1-2; no firm D call. CDR1 MDHEN and CDR2 SYDVKM come from the germline V gene. Trimming cost V 6 bases and J 6 bases, with 14 bases left between them. The CDR3 extends over 13 amino acids. DNA for the CDR3: TGTGCCAGCAGCTTGTCAGGTCCCCATGGCTACACCTTC. Protein product: CASSLSGPHGYTF.

The V and J genes are TRBV7-2 and TRBJ1-6; possibly TRBD1 for D (6 bases). V lost 4 bases and J lost 9, with 16 bases in between. CDR1 is SGHTA, CDR2 FQGNSA, per germline. This CDR3 is built from 15 residues. CDR3 DNA sequence: TGTGCCAGCAGCTCTCAGAGGGGGGGCACTTCACCCCTCCACTTT. It specifies CASSSQRGGTSPLHF.

The chain joins TRBV7-9 to TRBJ2-7; a weak D match, TRBD1 (6 bases). This CDR3 has 15 residues. Trimming stripped 1 base from V and 9 bases from J, with 19 bases between. The germline V gene encodes CDR1 SEHNR and CDR2 FQNEAQ (reference sequence). The CDR3 protein is CASSLEDSRLGGQYF. CDR3 bases: TGTGCCAGCAGCTTAGAGGACAGCCGCCTGGGTGGGCAGTACTTC.

This rearrangement joins TRBV6-4 to TRBJ2-4, with 9 bases that match TRBD1. From germline, CDR1 is MRHNA and CDR2 SNTAGT. This CDR3 spans 17 amino acids. The V and J ends lost 2 bases and 6 bases, in that order; junction bases with no gene match: 11. CDR3 bases: TGTGCCAGCAGTGACCATCCACAGGGGGCCTTTGTAAACATTCAGTACTTC. This codes for CASSDHPQGAFVNIQYF.

The chain couples TRBV5-1 to TRBJ2-2; 7 bases map to TRBD1. This CDR3 comprises 16 residues. V lost 4 bases, J lost 5 bases, and 11 bases stayed unmatched. Germline CDR1 SGHRS, CDR2 YFSETQ. The CDR3 loop is CASSNGQAERTGELFF. DNA of the CDR3: TGCGCCAGCAGCAACGGACAGGCCGAAAGGACCGGGGAGCTGTTTTTT.

A remark on this clone: An end of the junction differs from the germline gene, which may be a read error. The chain joins TRBV7-7 to TRBJ2-1; 9 nucleotides agree with TRBD1. The CDR3 runs to 13 residues. Germline loops: CDR1 SSHAT, CDR2 FNYEAQ (reference sequence). The CDR3 DNA is TGTGCTAGCAGCGTGGACAGGGGTAATGAGCAGTTCTTC. Translated: CASSVDRGNEQFF.

The rearrangement joins TRBV7-9 to TRBJ1-1, with a possible D match to TRBD1 (5 bases). The CDR3 covers 15 residues. The V gene's germline CDR1 is SEHNR and CDR2 FQNEAQ (reference sequence). The germline V and J ends were trimmed by 3 bases and 2 bases, with 13 bases remaining between them. The CDR3 protein is CASSLGVGINTEAFF. CDR3 nucleotide sequence: TGTGCCAGCAGCTTGGGGGTGGGGATCAACACTGAAGCTTTCTTT. The entire variable domain, with the rest obtained from reference TRBV7-9 and TRBJ1-1, is as follows: DTGVSQNPRHKITKRGQNVTFRCDPISEHNRLYWYRQTLGQGPEFLTYFQNEAQLEKSRLLSDRFSAERPKGSFSTLEIQRTEQGDSAMYLCASSLGVGINTEAFFGQGTRLTVV.

This chain joins TRBV5-1 and TRBJ2-1, with TRBD1 as a possible D gene (6 bases). V was trimmed by 0 bases and J by 4 bases, leaving 11 bases between them. The CDR3 runs to 15 residues. CDR1 and CDR2 from the germline V gene are SGHRS and YFSETQ. Here the CDR3 reads CASSLGGGQYNEQFF. The DNA of the CDR3 is TGCGCCAGCAGCTTGGGTGGGGGCCAGTACAATGAGCAGTTCTTC.

V is TRBV28 and J is TRBJ2-7, with D tentatively TRBD2 (5 bases). Germline V lookup: CDR1 MDHEN, CDR2 SYDVKM. The CDR3 has 13 residues. Trimming pared 5 bases from V and 3 bases from J, leaving 11 bases between. This CDR3 is CASSTIRGYEQYF. CDR3 DNA sequence: TGTGCCAGCAGTACTATACGGGGCTACGAGCAGTACTTC.

V and J are TRBV7-2 and TRBJ2-1, with D perhaps matching TRBD1 (6 bases). The length of the CDR3 is 14 residues. Between the trimmed V and J ends, which lost 1 base and 4 bases, there was a span of 8 bases. Germline values: CDR1 SGHTA, CDR2 FQGNSA. CDR3 bases: TGTGCCAGCAGCTTAGACAGGGCGTACAATGAGCAGTTCTTC. This codes for CASSLDRAYNEQFF.

The rearrangement links TRBV5-4 to TRBJ2-3, with TRBD1 identical over 7 bases. The V gene end was trimmed by 0 bases and the J gene end by 5 bases; junction bases not matched to a gene: 0. Germline V gene data show CDR1 as SGHNT and CDR2 as YYREEE (reference sequence). The CDR3 consists of 13 residues. CDR3 region: CASSLGQGDTQYF. The DNA of the CDR3 is TGTGCCAGCAGCTTGGGACAGGGAGATACGCAGTATTTT. Full variable domain (missing parts from reference TRBV5-4 and TRBJ2-3): ETGVTQSPTHLIKTRGQQVTLRCSSQSGHNTVSWYQQALGQGPQFIFQYYREEENGRGNFPPRFSGLQFPNYSSELNVNALELDDSALYLCASSLGQGDTQYFGPGTRLTVL.

The CDR3 bases are TGTGCCAGCAGCGGTGAGGGACCGCCCTACGAGCAGTACTTC. It translates to CASSGEGPPYEQYF. V and J are TRBV28 and TRBJ2-7; D may be TRBD1 or TRBD2 (5 bases each). Germline lookup yields CDR1 MDHEN and CDR2 SYDVKM. There are 14 residues in the CDR3. V was pared by 6 bases and J by 2 bases, with 14 bases between. Complete variable domain (other parts from reference TRBV28 and TRBJ2-7): DVKVTQSSRYLVKRTGEKVFLECVQDMDHENMFWYRQDPGLGLRLIYFSYDVKMKEKGDIPEGYSVSREKKERFSLILESASTNQTSMYLCASSGEGPPYEQYFGPGTRLTVT.